Each of the 21 T cell receptor beta chains below was sequenced from the same sample in a study of T-cell reconstitution after alpha-beta-depleted transplantation in children. Unique molecular identifiers were incorporated into the prepared TCRbeta library. MiXCR, applied by TCRdb to the PCR reads, yields one record per CDR3 protein. The top ten hold around 2% of the sample, which has roughly 500,000 distinct CDR3 sequences, 10% seen once. The sample here was PBMCs, taken before TCRalphabeta/CD19-depleted stem cell transplant. Receptors originate from a child aged 2 to 15 with inherited bone marrow failure, due to receive a stem cell transplant.

This clonotype was picked up many times. This sequence joins TRBV20-1 and TRBJ1-1, with 9 bases aligning to TRBD1. CDR3 length equals 16 residues. The V and J ends lost 3 bases and 3 bases, in that order; junction bases with no gene match: 11. Germline CDR1 DFQATT, CDR2 SNEGSKA (reference sequence). As DNA, the CDR3 is TGCAGTGCTAGGGGGTTAAGGGGGACAGGGTACACTGAAGCTTTCTTT. It translates to CSARGLRGTGYTEAFF.

The chain recombines TRBV28 with TRBJ2-7; D is ambiguous. Trimming took 4 bases from V and 3 from J, leaving 16 bases between them. The CDR3 has 15 residues. CDR1 and CDR2 from the germline V gene are MDHEN and SYDVKM. The CDR3 DNA sequence: TGTGCCAGCAGTTCCCAAGGGCAGGCCAGCTACGAGCAGTACTTC. Its translation: CASSSQGQASYEQYF. The whole variable domain, remainder taken from reference TRBV28 and TRBJ2-7, is DVKVTQSSRYLVKRTGEKVFLECVQDMDHENMFWYRQDPGLGLRLIYFSYDVKMKEKGDIPEGYSVSREKKERFSLILESASTNQTSMYLCASSSQGQASYEQYFGPGTRLTVT.

This clonotype has more than one count but fewer than ten. The rearrangement links TRBV6-2 or TRBV6-3 to TRBJ2-3, with a tentative D call TRBD1 (5 bases). Germline-derived CDR1 and CDR2 are MNHEY and SVGEGT. V shed 4 bases and J shed 0 bases, with 14 bases lying between them. The CDR3 contains 16 residues. CDR3 residues: CASSSRQLRSTDTQYF. CDR3 in DNA: TGTGCCAGCAGTTCACGACAGCTAAGAAGCACAGATACGCAGTATTTT.

This clonotype was seen many times. The rearrangement uses TRBV7-2 and TRBJ2-1; perhaps TRBD2 as D (5 bases). The CDR3 loop spans 15 amino acids. CDR1 is SGHTA, CDR2 FQGNSA, per germline. The V gene lost 1 base and the J gene lost 3 bases, with 10 bases spanning the gap. This CDR3 reads CASSLDGLVYNEQFF. CDR3 DNA sequence: TGTGCCAGCAGCTTAGACGGACTGGTCTACAATGAGCAGTTCTTC.

This clonotype was counted many times. This chain joins TRBV7-2 and TRBJ1-2; 8 nucleotides agree with TRBD1. CDR1 is SGHTA and CDR2 is FQGNSA in the germline V gene. This CDR3 spans 16 amino acids. After removal of 5 bases from V and 7 bases from J, the junction contained 15 bases not matched to a gene. CDR3 nucleotide sequence: TGTGCCAGCAGCCCCCCCCTTGTACAGGGGGTACTTGGCTACACCTTC. This sequence encodes CASSPPLVQGVLGYTF.

The sample holds many counts of this clonotype. This chain uses TRBV25-1 with TRBJ1-6, with a possible D match to TRBD1 (5 bases). Germline loops: CDR1 MGHDK, CDR2 SYGVNS. CDR3 size: 15 residues. V was trimmed by 2 bases and J by 10 bases, leaving 15 bases between them. The CDR3: CASSEKGGVRSPLHF. DNA of the CDR3: TGTGCCAGCAGTGAAAAGGGAGGGGTGCGCTCACCCCTCCACTTT.

The gene calls are TRBV5-1 and TRBJ2-7; 9 nucleotides align to TRBD2. Germline V gene data show CDR1 as SGHRS and CDR2 as YFSETQ. The CDR3 is made up of 16 amino acids. The junction had 4 bases not matched to a gene; V was cut back by 0 bases and J by 0 bases. The CDR3 DNA reads TGCGCCAGCAGCTTGGGGCTAGCGGGATGCTCCTACGAGCAGTACTTC. It specifies CASSLGLAGCSYEQYF.

This clonotype was seen at least ten times. The CDR3 loop is CASSLGLAGDYEQYF. In DNA, the CDR3 is TGCGCCAGCAGCTTGGGACTAGCGGGGGACTACGAGCAGTACTTC. J is TRBJ2-7 and V is TRBV5-1; the match to TRBD2 covers 12 bases. This CDR3 region has 15 residues. Unmatched junction bases numbered 1, after V lost 0 bases and J lost 3 bases. The germline gives CDR1 SGHRS, CDR2 YFSETQ.

This clonotype was recorded a few times. J is TRBJ2-7 and V is TRBV15; D possibly corresponds to TRBD2 (6 bases). The length of the CDR3 is 16 residues. Germline assignment: CDR1 LNHNV and CDR2 YYDKDF (reference sequence). V lost 1 base and J lost 5, with 18 bases in between. The CDR3 DNA sequence: TGTGCCACCAGCAGAGGGACTACCAGGTTCTACCACGAGCAGTACTTC. Amino acids: CATSRGTTRFYHEQYF.

The V and J genes are TRBV4-3 and TRBJ1-1, with D maybe TRBD1 (5 bases). Germline CDR1 LGHNA, CDR2 YSLEER. V shed 5 bases and J shed 9 bases, with 25 bases lying between them. This CDR3 spans 16 amino acids. The chain's CDR3 is CASSFSKTGRRTKAFF. The CDR3 DNA reads TGCGCCAGCAGCTTCTCAAAAACGGGACGCCGGACGAAAGCTTTCTTT.

This clonotype was detected ten times or more. This chain links TRBV4-3 with TRBJ2-1; D uncertain. The CDR3 is made up of 10 amino acids. The V gene's germline CDR1 is LGHNA and CDR2 YSLEER. V gave up 1 base and J gave up 10 bases, with 2 bases separating them. Written as DNA, the CDR3 is TGCGCCAGCAGCCAAGGGGAGCAGTTCTTC. It specifies CASSQGEQFF.

This rearrangement joins TRBV12-3 or TRBV12-4 to TRBJ2-5, with D hard to call. Between the trimmed V and J ends, which lost 1 base and 2 bases, there was a span of 8 bases. The CDR3 spans 14 residues. The CDR3 is CASSLDWQQETQYF. The CDR3 DNA reads TGTGCCAGCAGTTTAGATTGGCAGCAAGAGACCCAGTACTTC.

This clonotype was seen ten or more times. The chain combines TRBV6-5 with TRBJ1-1; possible D gene TRBD1, 5 bases. Trimming stripped 1 base from V and 5 bases from J, with 11 bases between. The CDR3 has 14 amino acids. Germline values: CDR1 MNHEY, CDR2 SVGAGI. This CDR3 is CASSYWGLGTEAFF. In nucleotides, the CDR3 is TGTGCCAGCAGTTACTGGGGACTGGGGACTGAAGCTTTCTTT.

This clonotype was detected only a few times. V usage is TRBV19 and J usage is TRBJ2-1; a weak D match, TRBD2 (5 bases). Germline V gene sequence: CDR1 LNHDA, CDR2 SQIVND (reference sequence). The CDR3 spans 15 residues. V lost 0 bases and J lost 3, with 9 bases in between. The CDR3: CASSIDMGVYNEQFF. Here the CDR3 DNA reads TGTGCCAGTAGTATAGATATGGGAGTCTACAATGAGCAGTTCTTC. Looking up the rest from reference TRBV19 and TRBJ2-1 gives the full variable domain: DGGITQSPKYLFRKEGQNVTLSCEQNLNHDAMYWYRQDPGQGLRLIYYSQIVNDFQKGDIAEGYSVSREKKESFPLTVTSAQKNPTAFYLCASSIDMGVYNEQFFGPGTRLTVL.

The chain combines TRBV7-9 with TRBJ2-2; the match to TRBD2 covers 8 bases. Unmatched junction bases numbered 12, after V lost 3 bases and J lost 6 bases. CDR1 and CDR2 (germline): SEHNR, FQNEAQ (reference sequence). This CDR3 is 17 amino acids long. The chain's CDR3 is CASSFLSTGGPAGELFF. The CDR3, as DNA: TGTGCCAGCAGCTTTCTTTCGACGGGAGGGCCCGCCGGGGAGCTGTTTTTT.

In this sample, this clonotype turned up many times. The chain uses TRBV29-1 and TRBJ2-5, with unresolved D. From germline, CDR1 is SQVTM and CDR2 ANQGSEA. The CDR3 has 10 amino acids. DNA for the CDR3: TGCAGTGGGCAGCAAGAGACCCAGTACTTC. Its translation is CSGQQETQYF.

This clonotype was recorded many times. This chain connects TRBV5-6 to TRBJ2-1; D is undetermined. Germline V gene sequence: CDR1 SGHDT, CDR2 YYEEEE. This CDR3 contains 11 residues. Trimming took 2 bases from V and 9 from J, leaving 6 bases between them. This CDR3 reads CASSFSPEQFF. CDR3 nucleotides: TGTGCCAGCAGCTTTTCTCCTGAGCAGTTCTTC.

This clonotype showed up just a few times. Since a much larger clone is just one base distant, this may be a read error. V gene TRBV7-9 combines with J gene TRBJ1-1; D not certain. The CDR3 is made up of 15 amino acids. CDR1 and CDR2 (germline): SEHNR, FQNEAQ (reference sequence). With 11 bases removed from V and 5 bases from J, the gap between germline ends came to 24 bases. The CDR3 nucleotides are TGTGCCGGCATGGAGGGCTGGGGTACGGGAACTGAAGCTTTCTTT. Residues: CAGMEGWGTGTEAFF.

The rearrangement uses TRBV29-1 and TRBJ1-4, with D possibly being TRBD1 (5 bases). Trimming took 5 bases from V and 5 from J, leaving 18 bases between them. Germline V gives CDR1 SQVTM, CDR2 ANQGSEA. The CDR3 extends over 15 amino acids. CDR3 sequence (DNA): TGCAGCGTTTCCCCCCAGGGAGGTCCAAATGAAAAACTGTTTTTT. As protein: CSVSPQGGPNEKLFF.

This clonotype was seen ten or more times. V gene TRBV27 combines with J gene TRBJ1-2; a weak D match, TRBD1 (5 bases). The CDR3 spans 15 residues. Germline CDR1 MNHEY, CDR2 SMNVEV (reference sequence). Trimming stripped 5 bases from V and 4 bases from J, with 17 bases between. CDR3 in amino acids: CASSPKGWEIYGYTF. CDR3 sequence (DNA): TGTGCCAGCAGTCCAAAGGGGTGGGAAATCTATGGCTACACCTTC.

In the case of this clonotype: Germline and junction disagree at one end, which may indicate a read error. The chain combines TRBV29-1 with TRBJ2-1; the match to TRBD2 covers 7 bases. Per germline, CDR1 SQVTM and CDR2 ANQGSEA. The CDR3 runs to 13 residues. CDR3 nucleotides: TGCAGCGGTGGAGCGGGATCCTACAATGAGCACTTCTTC. Translated: CSGGAGSYNEHFF.